This T cell receptor beta chain was recorded in a study of T cells in localized non-small cell lung cancer (dated by TCRdb to 2020 to 2021). As for the study more broadly: The study analyzed T cell repertoires of hundreds of early-stage NSCLC patients, comparing tumors and uninvolved tumor-adjacent lungs. A mean age of roughly 64 years was recorded for the NSCLC patients, of whom 129 were male and more than 85 were female. The cohort comprised around 240 treatment-naïve NSCLC patients with resected, localized lung tumors.

About this clone itself: Its antigen specificity is not known. No base-level quality is on record; no much larger clone is a single base apart.

At diagnosis, tumor, uninvolved tumor-adjacent lung and peripheral blood were collected and then preserved as a mix of FFPE and fresh-frozen material. For TCR repertoire profiling, blood samples were analyzed as peripheral blood mononuclear cells. TCR beta CDR3 regions were sequenced from DNA using the immunoSEQ Assay. In the original analysis: T cell density was computed as TCR beta template counts normalized to usable DNA estimated by amplifying housekeeping genes. Richness was estimated using the preseqR package, with extrapolation to 400,000 templates for PBMC samples and to 120,000 templates for tissue samples. Clonality was defined by subtracting Pielou's evenness from one. Differential abundance testing on productive amino-acid clonotypes, with a minimum total count of 5 and an alpha of 0.1, was used to identify tissue-enriched TCRs. Repertoire overlap between compartments was quantified with the Jaccard Index and Morisita Overlap Index. GLIPH grouped TCR beta CDR3s together with public tetramer-defined viral CDR3s, and a viral motif had to include at least three viral sequences and show V-gene enrichment. TCRdb carries this immuneACCESS record with in-frame sequences only. Its versions omit some clonotypes, under half of them owing to an unresolved V gene in the studies checked, with the rest unexplained. The V and J calls and clone size come from that table; D and trimming were worked out from the DNA. This sample gives roughly 35,000 clones in total; 93% of them show up just once. The top ten clones comprise under 8% of the sample.

Study-wide findings and limitations: Since the design was exploratory, TCR variables were selected using unadjusted p-values with no false-discovery rate correction. A median of approximately 55 of the top 100 tumor clones were detected in paired uninvolved adjacent lung, and 28 of these tumor clones were also found among the top 100 clones of the paired uninvolved adjacent lung. Uninvolved tumor-adjacent lung showed the highest T cell clonality, higher than tumor, which suggests more focused antigenic responses in the adjacent lung. Because multi-region tumor sequencing was not performed, intratumor heterogeneity could not be ruled out. Longer overall survival was associated with higher T cell density in blood, whereas shorter survival was associated with higher clonality in adjacent lung.

The germline V gene supplies CDR1 LGHNA and CDR2 YSLEER. The CDR3 holds 19 amino acids from the cysteine to the phenylalanine. Of all the DNA, just the CDR3 is kept, 57 bases in frame from base 1. V is clipped by 0 bases and J by 2 bases, and the sequence between their germline boundaries is 22 bases long. The clonotype was recovered from a female donor older than 55 with stage I lung adenocarcinoma. The chain is assembled from TRBV4-3 and TRBJ1-2; the D gene is perhaps TRBD1, from 5 matching bases. This specimen was peripheral blood, taken before any cancer treatment. This receptor has the CDR3 CASSQENEGRVSGNYGYTF. The base sequence is TGCGCCAGCAGCCAAGAGAATGAGGGCAGGGTGAGTGGAAACTATGGCTACACCTTC.